Given below is one TCR beta chain in context. These data belong to a study of blood T cells in healthy people across ages. V was clipped by 0 bases and J by 7 bases, with 19 bases between them. Germline V lookup: CDR1 MNHEY, CDR2 SVGAGI. The CDR3 sequence is 16 residues long. Combining a sample-barcoded 5' primer with a J-beta primer mix, a second PCR ran for about 7 to 11 cycles. TCRdb redid the calling of the 5' RACE reads with MiXCR, one entry per CDR3 protein. Of about 1.1 million distinct CDR3 sequences in the sample, 35% to 40% are singletons; the top ten hold roughly 14%. Source material: blood. This clonotype was sampled from a man aged 18 to 29 in good health. The chain links TRBV6-5 to TRBJ2-7; D may be TRBD1 (5 bases). Written as DNA, the CDR3 is TGTGCCAGCAGTTACTCGTGGGGCGGCTCCTACAATGAGCAGTACTTC. Its translation is CASSYSWGGSYNEQYF.